This TCR beta chain emerged from a study of beta chain features in type 1 diabetes. Study results and caveats: TCRB CDR3s from Type 1 diabetes patients were moderately but significantly shorter in all four CD4+ subsets.

V lost 4 bases, J lost 4 bases, and 6 bases stayed unmatched. Germline values: CDR1 SGHDN, CDR2 FVKESK. The CDR3 spans 15 residues. Isolated RNA was reverse transcribed in full, so expressed TCRB transcripts were sequenced. The repertoire was sequenced with immunoSEQ multiplex PCR; TCRdb's copy has only in-frame clones and lacks some. The table has 500,000 to 850,000 clones, roughly an eighth seen once. This clone was picked up a small number of times. Its target is not known. The V gene is TRBV14, the J gene TRBJ2-3, with 9 bases lining up with TRBD1. The clonotype originates from a man aged 18 to 29 with type 1 diabetes. Sequencing used naive CD4+ T cells from blood. CDR3 amino acids: CASSLQTGGSDTQYF. As DNA, the CDR3 is TGTGCCAGCAGCCTCCAGACAGGGGGATCAGATACGCAGTATTTT. Supplemented by reference TRBV14 and TRBJ2-3, the full variable domain reads EAGVTQFPSHSVIEKGQTVTLRCDPISGHDNLYWYRRVMGKEIKFLLHFVKESKQDESGMPNNRFLAERTGGTYSTLKVQPAELEDSGVYFCASSLQTGGSDTQYFGPGTRLTVL.